This T cell receptor beta chain stems from a study of T cell clones after liver transplantation (dated by TCRdb to about 2019). Background on the whole study: ITN030ST, the source of the samples, was a randomized trial that attempted immunosuppression withdrawal within 2 years of liver transplantation. After a pre-transplant mixed lymphocyte reaction, TCRbeta sequencing was used to pinpoint donor-reactive T cell clones, which were subsequently tracked in post-transplant blood. Third party-reactive TCRbeta sequences from pre-transplant MLRs were also identified as an antigen-independent comparator for donor-reactive sequences. Of the eight recipients, a few were HCV-positive, while the remaining recipients had been transplanted for non-autoimmune, non-viral indications. Subjects received no induction therapy and standard immunosuppression until randomization at 12-24 months post-transplant. Tolerance meant complete immunosuppression withdrawal for at least one year without liver enzymes rising beyond twice the upper limit of normal. Blood samples were taken pre-transplant, pre-randomization before withdrawal, and post-randomization after full withdrawal or failed withdrawal. A cohort of 8 liver transplant recipients was studied, of whom 3 were classified as tolerant and 5 as non-tolerant.

Frozen genomic DNA underwent high-throughput TCRbeta CDR3 sequencing by immunoSEQ, including PCR amplification, mapping, bias correction and internal controls. In the source study's methods: Only productive rearrangements were retained, and each unique TCRbeta sequence was defined by its CDR3 nucleotide sequence together with its V and J gene. A sequence counted as donor-reactive only if the sequence showed at least 5-fold expansion in CFSE-low cells compared with unstimulated pre-transplant cells and had a frequency of at least 0.01%. Minimum frequency thresholds were set for each subject based on the unstimulated sample with the lowest template count, ensuring at least 90% detection power. Jensen-Shannon divergence between the top 1000 TCRbeta sequences post-transplant and pre-transplant was used to measure repertoire turnover. Two-sided Fisher's exact tests were used to test for changes in the detection of donor-reactive sequences. TCRdb carries this immuneACCESS record with in-frame sequences only. Its versions omit some clonotypes, under half of them owing to an unresolved V gene in the studies checked, with the rest unexplained. V, J and clone size were drawn from that table, and D and trimming were deduced from the DNA. The sample includes tens of thousands of clones, with roughly two thirds observed a single time. Jointly, the top ten make up 15% of the sample.

According to the study, the label for this sample's time point signals: pre-transplant. Unstimulated PBMCs, after thawing, were stained for CD3, CD4 and CD8 and then FACS-sorted into CD3+CD4+ and CD3+CD8+ populations. Each of the 8 studied subjects was randomized to immunosuppression withdrawal. The Qiagen DNeasy Blood and Tissue Kit was used to isolate genomic DNA. Summary of the overall study and its limitations: Donor-reactive sequences declined more than third party-reactive ones, suggesting partial antigen-specific deletion unrelated to withdrawal success. Because no allograft tissue specimens were available, donor-reactive T cells may have migrated into the graft instead of being deleted. Conclusions were preliminary, limited by small, heterogeneous patient numbers and non-standardized post-transplant time points. In most of the 8 subjects, regardless of tolerance or HCV status, circulating donor-reactive CD4 TCRbeta sequences dropped significantly post-transplant. Low numbers of available donor cells limited the measurable donor-reactive repertoire in two subjects. When repertoire turnover was taken into account, detection of donor-reactive sequences was significantly reduced in 7 of 8 subjects for CD4 and in 8 of 8 subjects for CD8.

This clone was counted a single time. This clone's antigen is unknown. Base qualities are missing; no much larger clone stands one base away. V sheds 2 bases and J sheds 4 bases, leaving 13 bases between their ends. Counted from cysteine to phenylalanine, this CDR3 has 15 amino acids. Kept here is only the CDR3 DNA, which spans 45 bases and is read in frame from base 1. The material was CD4+ T cells from blood, obtained before liver transplant. Recombination linked TRBV5-3 to TRBJ1-5, with TRBD1 perhaps the D gene, on 6 matching bases. TRBV5-3 is recorded as an ORF, its role being uncertain. This sequence was found in a human donor who received a liver transplant. The CDR3: CARSLPRGGNQPQHF. The DNA reads as follows: TGTGCCAGAAGCTTACCGAGAGGGGGAAATCAGCCCCAGCATTTT.